The 25 T cell receptor beta chains listed next were all sequenced from one sample in a study of blood T cell repertoires in COVID-19. This table comes from immunoSEQ multiplex PCR, and its TCRdb copy is limited to in-frame clones, with some not included. The sample holds 130,000 or so clones, about four fifths seen once. Sequenced input: peripheral blood. All receptors derive from a man older than 75 with acute or convalescent COVID-19.

The gene calls are TRBV30 and TRBJ2-3; 8 bases map to TRBD2. Unmatched junction bases numbered 10, after V lost 2 bases and J lost 6 bases. Germline V lookup: CDR1 GTSNPN, CDR2 SVGIG (reference sequence). The CDR3 has 15 amino acids. CDR3 region: CAWSIDGGASDTQYF. The CDR3 bases are TGTGCCTGGAGTATCGACGGGGGGGCAAGTGATACGCAGTATTTT. Complete variable domain (other parts from reference TRBV30 and TRBJ2-3): SQTIHQWPATLVQPVGSPLSLECTVEGTSNPNLYWYRQAAGRGLQLLFYSVGIGQISSEVPQNLSASRPQDRQFILSSKKLLLSDSGFYLCAWSIDGGASDTQYFGPGTRLTVL.

Only a few counts were recorded for this clone. V is TRBV15 and J is TRBJ2-1; possible D gene TRBD1, 6 bases. This CDR3 region has 12 residues. The V and J ends lost 8 bases and 6 bases respectively, with 11 bases between them. Germline CDR1 LNHNV, CDR2 YYDKDF (reference sequence). The DNA of the CDR3 is TGTGCCACCTCAGGGGCCTCCAATGAGCAGTTCTTC. Its protein product is CATSGASNEQFF.

This sequence joins TRBV11-1 and TRBJ2-7; D perhaps matches TRBD1 (6 bases). From germline, CDR1 is SGHAT and CDR2 FQDESV (reference sequence). The CDR3 consists of 16 residues. Trimming took off 1 base at V and 5 bases at J, with 18 bases between the two ends. This CDR3 is CASSLVVGRGEHEQYF. CDR3 sequence (DNA): TGTGCCAGCAGCTTAGTTGTTGGCAGGGGCGAGCACGAGCAGTACTTC.

The rearrangement links TRBV7-9 to TRBJ2-7, with 7 bases fitting TRBD1. V trimming: 5 bases; J trimming: 4 bases; junction bases outside the gene matches: 8. This CDR3 is built from 14 residues. Germline assignment: CDR1 SEHNR and CDR2 FQNEAQ (reference sequence). Here the CDR3 DNA reads TGTGCCAGCAGCCCCTATGGGACAGCATACGAGCAGTACTTC. Amino acid sequence: CASSPYGTAYEQYF.

The genes are TRBV15 and TRBJ2-2; D is perhaps TRBD2 (6 bases). This CDR3 is built from 19 residues. The V end lost 1 base, the J end lost 7 bases, and 25 bases lay between the germline ends. Germline assignment: CDR1 LNHNV and CDR2 YYDKDF (reference sequence). CDR3 nucleotide sequence: TGTGCCACCAGCAGAGTAGTTGGGGCCGCGGGACCCGCGGGCGGGGAGCTGTTTTTT. Its translation: CATSRVVGAAGPAGGELFF.

The chain links TRBV19 to TRBJ2-2; 10 nucleotides line up with TRBD1. The CDR3 is 14 residues long. V dropped 7 bases and J dropped 7; count of bases not matched to a gene: 6. CDR1 and CDR2 (germline): LNHDA, SQIVND (reference sequence). CDR3 sequence reads: CASKGQGLVGELFF. CDR3 coding DNA: TGTGCCAGTAAGGGACAGGGGTTAGTCGGGGAGCTGTTTTTT. Drawing the rest from reference TRBV19 and TRBJ2-2, the complete variable domain is DGGITQSPKYLFRKEGQNVTLSCEQNLNHDAMYWYRQDPGQGLRLIYYSQIVNDFQKGDIAEGYSVSREKKESFPLTVTSAQKNPTAFYLCASKGQGLVGELFFGEGSRLTVL.

V is TRBV7-3 and J is TRBJ2-1, with D possibly being TRBD1 (5 bases). From germline, CDR1 is SGHTA and CDR2 FQGTGA. V was shortened by 2 bases and J by 8 bases, with 10 bases between the two germline ends. CDR3 length: 13 residues. The CDR3 loop is CASSLGPQDEQFF. Here the CDR3 DNA reads TGTGCCAGCAGCTTAGGCCCACAGGATGAGCAGTTCTTC.

This clone was seen more than once but under ten times. The chain has TRBV5-1 and TRBJ1-4; no clear D gene. Trimming took 0 bases from V and 7 from J, leaving 13 bases between them. The CDR3 is 15 residues long. From germline, CDR1 is SGHRS and CDR2 YFSETQ. In DNA form, the CDR3 reads TGCGCCAGCAGCTTGGGGTCAAGCGGCTCTGAAAAACTGTTTTTT. Its translation is CASSLGSSGSEKLFF.

The chain has TRBV12-3 or TRBV12-4 and TRBJ2-5, with D perhaps matching TRBD1 (5 bases). The CDR3 sequence is 12 residues long. V was trimmed by 11 bases and J by 5 bases, leaving 15 bases between them. For the CDR3, the DNA is TGTGCCTCACAGCTCACAGGCGAGACCCAGTACTTC. Translating gives CASQLTGETQYF.

The gene calls are TRBV18 and TRBJ2-5; D is possibly TRBD1 (6 bases). This CDR3 has 13 residues. The ends were cut back, 3 bases at V and 4 bases at J, with 9 bases in the middle. The germline V gene encodes CDR1 KGHSH and CDR2 LQKENI. The CDR3 DNA follows: TGTGCCAGCTCACCCCGAGGGGGAGAGACCCAGTACTTC. Protein product: CASSPRGGETQYF.

This clone was seen once. V is TRBV29-1 and J is TRBJ2-7; unclear D gene. The ends were cut back, 5 bases at V and 0 bases at J, with 5 bases in the middle. The V gene's germline CDR1 is SQVTM and CDR2 ANQGSEA. CDR3 length equals 11 residues. The DNA of the CDR3 is TGCAGCGTTCAGTTCTCCTACGAGCAGTACTTC. Protein product: CSVQFSYEQYF.

This clone was counted only a few times. The genes are TRBV5-1 and TRBJ2-7, with 7 bases lining up with TRBD1. Germline lookup yields CDR1 SGHRS and CDR2 YFSETQ. The CDR3 covers 14 residues. The trim removed 3 bases at V and 3 bases at J, leaving 6 bases unmatched. Here the CDR3 DNA reads TGCGCCAGCAGCTCGGGACAGAAGAACTACGAGCAGTACTTC. This encodes CASSSGQKNYEQYF.

V and J are TRBV6-5 and TRBJ1-1; TRBD1 might be the D (5 bases). Trimming shortened V by 5 bases and J by 11 bases, and 21 bases separated the two germline ends. The germline CDR1 and CDR2 sequences are MNHEY and SVGAGI. This CDR3 contains 14 residues. CDR3 coding DNA: TGTGCCAGCAGTCTTTACGGGTCCCGCTCAGGGGCTTTCTTT. The encoded protein is CASSLYGSRSGAFF.

The chain links TRBV5-1 to TRBJ2-7, with D tentatively TRBD1 (6 bases). Per germline, CDR1 SGHRS and CDR2 YFSETQ. The CDR3 extends over 14 amino acids. Between the trimmed V and J ends, which lost 2 bases and 3 bases, there was a span of 12 bases. The CDR3 spells CASSLGQPGYEQYF. Here the CDR3 DNA reads TGCGCCAGCAGCTTAGGACAGCCTGGCTACGAGCAGTACTTC.

This sequence joins TRBV11-2 and TRBJ1-3; D is unresolved. From germline, CDR1 is SGHAT and CDR2 FQNNGV. This CDR3 region has 12 residues. Between the trimmed V and J ends, which lost 2 bases and 3 bases, there was a span of 2 bases. The CDR3: CASSLYGNTIYF. CDR3 DNA sequence: TGTGCCAGCAGCTTATATGGAAACACCATATATTTT.

The chain joins TRBV7-2 to TRBJ1-1; the match to TRBD1 covers 11 bases. The length of the CDR3 is 17 residues. Germline CDR1 reads SGHTA; CDR2 reads FQGNSA. With 1 base clipped from V and 5 bases from J, the junction kept 9 bases outside the gene matches. The CDR3 DNA sequence: TGTGCCAGCAGCTTAGGTGGACAGGGGGCGCGATCAACTGAAGCTTTCTTT. As protein: CASSLGGQGARSTEAFF. The whole variable domain, remainder taken from reference TRBV7-2 and TRBJ1-1, is GAGVSQSPSNKVTEKGKDVELRCDPISGHTALYWYRQSLGQGLEFLIYFQGNSAPDKSGLPSDRFSAERTGGSVSTLTIQRTQQEDSAVYLCASSLGGQGARSTEAFFGQGTRLTVV.

The V gene is TRBV15, the J gene TRBJ2-1; tentatively, D is TRBD1 (5 bases). This CDR3 is built from 12 residues. Trimming stripped 9 bases from V and 14 bases from J, with 20 bases between. The germline gives CDR1 LNHNV, CDR2 YYDKDF (reference sequence). The CDR3, as DNA: TGTGCCACTAGCCCCTTGGCAGGGTGGGAGTTCTTC. Translated: CATSPLAGWEFF.

J is TRBJ1-5 and V is TRBV27; tentatively, D is TRBD1 (5 bases). Per the germline V gene, CDR1 is MNHEY and CDR2 is SMNVEV (reference sequence). Trimming shortened V by 4 bases and J by 5 bases, and 12 bases separated the two germline ends. The CDR3 is made up of 14 amino acids. Written as DNA, the CDR3 is TGTGCCAGCAGTTGGACAAAGACCCATCAGCCCCAGCATTTT. Amino acid sequence: CASSWTKTHQPQHF.

The rearrangement links TRBV7-2 to TRBJ1-2, with D unclear. Germline values: CDR1 SGHTA, CDR2 FQGNSA. CDR3 length: 16 residues. The V gene lost 5 bases and the J gene lost 3 bases, with 19 bases spanning the gap. The CDR3 loop is CASSPVPSGGYYGYTF. In DNA, the CDR3 is TGTGCCAGCAGCCCCGTTCCTTCAGGCGGGTACTATGGCTACACCTTC. Using reference TRBV7-2 and TRBJ1-2 for the parts outside the CDR3, the full variable domain is GAGVSQSPSNKVTEKGKDVELRCDPISGHTALYWYRQSLGQGLEFLIYFQGNSAPDKSGLPSDRFSAERTGGSVSTLTIQRTQQEDSAVYLCASSPVPSGGYYGYTFGSGTRLTVV.

V gene TRBV6-1 combines with J gene TRBJ2-3, with no clear D. The germline CDR1 and CDR2 sequences are MNHNS and SASEGT. The CDR3 contains 14 residues. With 3 bases removed from V and 6 bases from J, the gap between germline ends came to 13 bases. The CDR3, as DNA: TGTGCCAGCAGTGACAGATCATTTTATGATACGCAGTATTTT. It is translated as CASSDRSFYDTQYF.

J is TRBJ2-2 and V is TRBV5-8; D not certain. V was cut by 0 bases and J by 3 bases, with 12 bases left in between. Germline lookup yields CDR1 SGHTS and CDR2 YDEGEE. The CDR3 runs to 16 residues. The CDR3 region has the DNA TGTGCCAGCAGCTTGGAATCCACAGCCTACACCGGGGAGCTGTTTTTT. It translates to CASSLESTAYTGELFF.

The chain links TRBV9 to TRBJ2-5, with unresolved D. The germline gives CDR1 SGDLS, CDR2 YYNGEE. The CDR3 runs to 15 residues. The ends were cut back, 0 bases at V and 10 bases at J, with 19 bases in the middle. This CDR3 is CASSVDEGPQRGQYF. CDR3 DNA sequence: TGTGCCAGCAGCGTAGATGAAGGCCCCCAGCGCGGCCAGTACTTC.

The chain combines TRBV6-5 with TRBJ1-1, with TRBD1 matching 7 bases. The CDR3 covers 14 residues. Trimming removed 3 bases from V and 1 base from J; junction bases left unmatched: 2. Germline CDR1 reads MNHEY; CDR2 reads SVGAGI. The CDR3 coding sequence is TGTGCCAGCAGTTATTACAGGGGGAACACTGAAGCTTTCTTT. Amino acid sequence: CASSYYRGNTEAFF.

The chain links TRBV5-1 to TRBJ1-2; TRBD1 agrees at 8 bases. In germline, CDR1 is SGHRS, CDR2 YFSETQ. This CDR3 has 12 residues. V dropped 3 bases and J dropped 12; count of bases not matched to a gene: 7. CDR3 loop: CASSYGQGEHTF. CDR3 coding DNA: TGCGCCAGCAGCTATGGACAGGGAGAGCACACCTTC.

This clone was detected only a few times. The chain carries TRBV11-2 and TRBJ1-6; 9 nucleotides line up with TRBD1. The CDR3 extends over 13 amino acids. J gave up 10 bases and V 9 bases, and 7 bases lay outside the gene matches. Germline V gene data show CDR1 as SGHAT and CDR2 as FQNNGV. The CDR3 protein is CASTGGPFSPLHF. DNA of the CDR3: TGTGCCAGTACAGGGGGCCCTTTCTCACCCCTCCACTTT.